Each of the 17 T cell receptor beta chains below was sequenced from the same sample in a study of Graves' ophthalmopathy and Graves' hyperthyroidism. Amplification targeted the TCR beta CDR3 regions, with RNA transcripts as the source material. First-round RT-PCR employed HTBI primers, with a second-round multiplex PCR after it. A single record per CDR3 protein comes from TCRdb applying MiXCR to the multiplex PCR reads. Counted here are 650,000 to 800,000 distinct CDR3 sequences, just over 40% occurring once; the ten biggest clones make up 3% to 3.5%. Input material: peripheral blood. These receptors came from an adult man with Graves' ophthalmopathy.

V gene TRBV29-1 combines with J gene TRBJ1-6; 10 bases are a match to TRBD1. The CDR3 is 13 residues long. Germline V gives CDR1 SQVTM, CDR2 ANQGSEA. For the CDR3, the DNA is TGCAGTATACAGACAGGGGGCGCGCCACCCCTCCACTTT. The encoded protein is CSIQTGGAPPLHF.

This clonotype was counted only a few times. The V gene is TRBV4-1, the J gene TRBJ2-7; weak D call: TRBD1 (6 bases). CDR3 length: 15 amino acids. CDR1 MGHRA and CDR2 YSYEKL come from the germline V gene. V lost 1 base and J lost 0, with 10 bases in between. CDR3 protein: CASSQVQGTSYEQYF. For the CDR3, the DNA is TGCGCCAGCAGCCAAGTACAGGGAACCTCCTACGAGCAGTACTTC.

This clonotype was observed many times. This chain uses TRBV7-8 with TRBJ1-5; 7 positions match TRBD1. Germline V CDR1 and CDR2: SGHVS, FQNEAQ. V gave up 2 bases and J gave up 6 bases; unmatched junction bases: 13. The CDR3 loop spans 17 amino acids. The CDR3 bases are TGTGCCAGCAGCTTAACCGGGAGGACAGGTTTCGGTCAGCCCCAGCATTTT. The encoded protein is CASSLTGRTGFGQPQHF.

This clonotype was recorded many times. The rearrangement links TRBV7-9 to TRBJ2-7; D call uncertain. This CDR3 comprises 12 residues. V gave up 5 bases and J gave up 9 bases, with 14 bases separating them. Germline lookup yields CDR1 SEHNR and CDR2 FQNEAQ (reference sequence). CDR3 bases: TGTGCCAGCAGCGCCTCCATAGCCCGGCAGTACTTC. Its protein product is CASSASIARQYF.

The chain uses TRBV24-1 and TRBJ2-7; 11 bases align to TRBD2. V gave up 3 bases and J gave up 3 bases; unmatched junction bases: 6. The CDR3 totals 16 residues. Germline assignment: CDR1 KGHDR and CDR2 SFDVKD. Here the CDR3 reads CATSDTSSGGSYEQYF. The CDR3 nucleotides are TGTGCCACCAGTGATACCTCTAGCGGGGGGAGCTACGAGCAGTACTTC.

This clonotype was seen ten or more times. The chain couples TRBV2 to TRBJ1-1; TRBD1 matches at 11 bases. The germline gives CDR1 SNHLY, CDR2 FYNNEI. The CDR3 loop spans 16 amino acids. Unmatched junction bases numbered 3, after V lost 3 bases and J lost 0 bases. For the CDR3, the DNA is TGTGCCAGCAGTGACGGGACAGGGGGTATGAACACTGAAGCTTTCTTT. This codes for CASSDGTGGMNTEAFF.

V gene TRBV10-3 combines with J gene TRBJ2-2, with 7 bases aligning to TRBD1. Germline V gives CDR1 ENHRY, CDR2 SYGVKD. Trimming removed 6 bases from V and 0 bases from J; junction bases left unmatched: 4. The CDR3 is 15 amino acids. As DNA, the CDR3 is TGTGCCATCAGCCCCCAGGGGGCGAACACCGGGGAGCTGTTTTTT. This sequence encodes CAISPQGANTGELFF.

A remark on this clonotype: This could be a read error, since a much larger clone is one nucleotide away. This rearrangement joins TRBV7-9 to TRBJ1-2, with 8 positions matching TRBD1. Germline assignment: CDR1 SEHNR and CDR2 FQNEAQ (reference sequence). This CDR3 is 17 amino acids long. The CDR3 here is CASSSWSVDRGNYGHTF. Here the CDR3 DNA reads TGTGCCAGCAGCTCATGGTCCGTCGACAGGGGTAACTATGGCCACACCTTC.

Notes on this clonotype: This sequence may be a read error, since a much larger clone differs from it by one base. The chain links TRBV10-3 to TRBJ2-7; 8 nucleotides match TRBD1. CDR1 is ENHRY and CDR2 is SYGVKD in the germline V gene. V was pared by 6 bases and J by 0 bases, with 4 bases of the junction left unmatched. The CDR3 totals 14 residues. The CDR3 nucleotides are TGTGCCATCAGAGAGGGACAGGACTCCTACGAGCAGTACTTC. Translated: CAIREGQDSYEQYF.

The V gene is TRBV12-3 or TRBV12-4, the J gene TRBJ1-2; TRBD1 agrees at 8 bases. CDR3 size: 14 residues. J gave up 4 bases and V 6 bases, and 7 bases lay outside the gene matches. This CDR3 is CASRGQGGGYGYTF. CDR3 in DNA: TGTGCCAGCAGAGGACAGGGAGGTGGCTATGGCTACACCTTC.

The chain uses TRBV2 and TRBJ1-1; 8 nucleotides line up with TRBD1. The length of the CDR3 is 12 residues. Germline V gives CDR1 SNHLY, CDR2 FYNNEI. J was trimmed by 11 bases and V by 5 bases; bases with no gene match: 7. The CDR3 DNA reads as TGTGCCAGCAGTAGTGACAGGGGTTTGGCTTTCTTT. This sequence encodes CASSSDRGLAFF. The full variable domain, rest sourced from reference TRBV2 and TRBJ1-1, is EPEVTQTPSHQVTQMGQEVILRCVPISNHLYFYWYRQILGQKVEFLVSFYNNEISEKSEIFDDQFSVERPDGSNFTLKIRSTKLEDSAMYFCASSSDRGLAFFGQGTRLTVV.

This clonotype was detected many times. Sequence at one end of the junction differs from germline and may be a read error. The V gene is TRBV7-9, the J gene TRBJ1-2; no definite D call. Per the germline V gene, CDR1 is SEHNR and CDR2 is FQNEAQ (reference sequence). The CDR3 consists of 10 residues. The CDR3, as DNA: TGTGCCAGCAGTGGGGTTACGGAGAACTTC. As protein: CASSGVTENF.

This chain connects TRBV24-1 to TRBJ2-2; 9 nucleotides agree with TRBD2. The CDR3 runs 16 residues. The V and J ends lost 5 bases and 7 bases, in that order; junction bases with no gene match: 10. Germline lookup yields CDR1 KGHDR and CDR2 SFDVKD. In DNA form, the CDR3 reads TGTGCCACCAGTGGTAGCGGGGGTCCGAGCAACGGGGAGCTGTTTTTT. This encodes CATSGSGGPSNGELFF.

The chain joins TRBV29-1 to TRBJ1-1; 10 bases agree with TRBD1. Per germline, CDR1 SQVTM and CDR2 ANQGSEA. Trimming cost V 7 bases and J 6 bases; bases outside gene matches: 5. This CDR3 has 12 amino acids. As DNA, the CDR3 is TGCAGCGCTGGGACAGGGGCACCTGAAGCTTTCTTT. Translation gives CSAGTGAPEAFF. Together with reference TRBV29-1 and TRBJ1-1, the CDR3 gives the full variable domain: SAVISQKPSRDICQRGTSLTIQCQVDSQVTMMFWYRQQPGQSLTLIATANQGSEATYESGFVIDKFPISRPNLTFSTLTVSNMSPEDSSIYLCSAGTGAPEAFFGQGTRLTVV.

Comment on this clonotype: Without the conserved terminal phenylalanine or tryptophan, this CDR3 likely stems from a read error. The DNA is left out, because the CDR3 cannot be placed on it with certainty; the CDR3 is given as TCRdb lists it. The V and J genes are TRBV14 and TRBJ2-6. Germline V gene data show CDR1 as SGHDN and CDR2 as FVKESK. Both ends counted, the CDR3 spans 9 residues. CDR3 in amino acids: CASSQDLTS.

This clonotype was counted only a few times. A much bigger clone sits one base away, suggesting this may be a read error. The gene calls are TRBV4-2 and TRBJ1-6; D call uncertain. CDR3 length equals 12 residues. The germline V gene encodes CDR1 LGHNA and CDR2 YNFKEQ. Trimming took off 1 base at V and 9 bases at J, with 4 bases between the two ends. CDR3 coding DNA: TGTGCCAGCAGCCAAGGGGTTTCACCCCTCCACTTT. Its translation is CASSQGVSPLHF.

This clonotype was counted only a few times. The chain recombines TRBV12-3 or TRBV12-4 with TRBJ1-4, with 12 nucleotides matching TRBD1. The CDR3 is made up of 17 amino acids. The ends lost 5 bases at V and 7 bases at J; junction bases unmatched: 11. CDR3 in amino acids: CASSPFPPGQGAEKLFF. For the CDR3, the DNA is TGTGCCAGCAGTCCTTTCCCACCGGGACAGGGGGCTGAAAAACTGTTTTTT.